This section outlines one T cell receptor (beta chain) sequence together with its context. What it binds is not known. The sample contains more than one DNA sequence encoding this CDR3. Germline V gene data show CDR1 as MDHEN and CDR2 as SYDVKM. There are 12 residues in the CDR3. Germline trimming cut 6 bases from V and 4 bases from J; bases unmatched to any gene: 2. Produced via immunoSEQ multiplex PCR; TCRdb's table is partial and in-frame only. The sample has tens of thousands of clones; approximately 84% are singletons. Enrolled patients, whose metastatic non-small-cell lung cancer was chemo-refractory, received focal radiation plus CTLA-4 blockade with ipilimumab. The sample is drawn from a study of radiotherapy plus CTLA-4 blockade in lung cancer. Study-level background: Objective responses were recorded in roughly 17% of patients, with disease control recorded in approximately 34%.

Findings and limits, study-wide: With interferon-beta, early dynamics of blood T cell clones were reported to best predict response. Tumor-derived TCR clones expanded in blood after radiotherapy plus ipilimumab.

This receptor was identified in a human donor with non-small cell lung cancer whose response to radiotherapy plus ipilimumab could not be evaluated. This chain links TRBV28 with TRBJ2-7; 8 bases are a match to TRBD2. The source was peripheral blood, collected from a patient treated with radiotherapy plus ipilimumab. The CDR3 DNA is TGTGCCAGCAGCCTAGCGGGTTACGAGCAGTACTTC. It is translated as CASSLAGYEQYF.